The source of this T cell receptor beta chain is a study of human T cells and chemical hapten exposure (TCRdb year 2021). Notes on the research overall: For sensitization, 2% DPC in acetone was applied to a roughly 2 cm by roughly 2 cm area of upper inner arm skin. This study followed changes in the peripheral blood TCR repertoire in vivo during primary and secondary sensitization of alopecia patients to the hapten diphenylcyclopropenone (DPC). Throughout the study period of 20 to 30 weeks, patients also received therapeutic DPC doses to the scalp every week. Blood was sampled from patients pre-sensitization (week 0) and at 2, 6 and about 24 weeks after DPC sensitization. Most of the patients in the cohort were female, and the cohort covered alopecia areata with under or over 50% scalp involvement, alopecia totalis and alopecia universalis. Patch testing on the upper back used Finn chambers containing 0.01% DPC, with scoring done after 6 days according to International Contact Dermatitis Research Group standards. Libraries were combined into a pool for sequencing, and differences in TCR yield between samples came mainly from small differences in library volumes within the pool. Twenty-nine alopecia patients gave blood for TCR sequencing at one to four time points (pre-sensitization, 2, 6 and 24 weeks). Points the paper makes about the study in general: DPC sensitization did not change the number of TCRs with a frequency above 1 in 1000, and there was no evidence of changes in global repertoire structure. Repeated subsampling changed both the strength of the expansion versus patch-test correlation and the threshold at which that correlation became significant. Patch test score correlated positively with the number of PT1 expanded TCRs, reaching significance at thresholds 8, 16 and 32 but not at 4. Alopecia, a presumed autoimmune disease, was present in all patients, so the immune response of the patients might differ from that of healthy individuals. Significantly more large CDR3 similarity clusters were formed by expanded TCRs than by pre-sensitization or healthy control sets, consistent with antigen-driven responses.

This clonotype was seen repeatedly, ten times or more. Its antigen is still unknown. Qualities for individual bases were not recorded, and no much larger clone is one base off. Receptors were amplified or captured by RACE. The sequencer was a NextSeq 500. During library preparation, unique molecular identifiers were attached to individual cDNA molecules so that TCRs could be counted in a quantitative, reproducible way. Each blood RNA sample was used to sequence both TCR alpha and TCR beta chains. From the authors' description of their analysis: A median of around 100,000 TCRs per sample was observed, with a range of about 23,224 to 690,600. V, J and CDR3 annotation of the TCR reads was carried out using the Decombinator software suite. Every sample was subsampled to the same number of TCRs (28,000) for the PS versus PT1 abundance plots. Expanded TCRs were defined as absent before sensitization and observed at least eight times at the 2-week time point. The public reads were reprocessed in TCRdb via fastp at Q25 and MiXCR, keeping in-frame beta chains. Each entry merges the rows of one CDR3 protein and shows their most common DNA and genes. TCRdb, not the authors, supplied the V and J calls. For this sample the table gives about 350,000 distinct CDR3 sequences, of which 5.5% were detected only once. Of the sample, over 7% falls within the top ten clones.

The CDR1 and CDR2 encoded by the germline V gene are MNHNS and SASEGT. V loses 1 base of germline sequence and J loses 2 bases, and the interval between the two ends is 8 bases. The CDR3 spans 15 residues, from the cysteine through the phenylalanine. Kept here is only the CDR3 DNA, which spans 45 bases and is read in frame from base 1. What the time point label conveys for this sample: pre-sensitization, week 0. Taken with the paper, the label for treatment or condition translates to: therapeutic diphenylcyclopropenone sensitization with weekly scalp DPC. At every patch-test visit, the blood draw took place before the patch test was put on. To be eligible, patients had to be aged 18 to 70, diagnosed with alopecia and judged suitable for DPC therapy, while pregnant patients were excluded. Total RNA was extracted from unfractionated whole blood that had been collected in Tempus Blood RNA tubes.

The chain was built from TRBV6-1 and TRBJ2-2, with TRBD1 tentatively as D gene (5 bases match). This sequence originates from a woman aged 18-29 years with alopecia areata. Some clones in this sample may be carry-over from other donors' samples. Sequences were derived from whole blood, sampled in connection with sensitization to the hapten diphenylcyclopropenone (DPC). The nucleotide sequence reads as follows: TGTGCCAGCAGTGAAGGCAGGGTAAACACCGGGGAGCTGTTTTTT. This translates into CASSEGRVNTGELFF.